Reported below is one TCR beta chain. This entry comes from a study of low-dose radiotherapy and immunotherapy resistance in tumors. Covering alpha and beta chains, TRAV- and TRBV-specific primers were used for the first-strand cDNA. TCRs were amplified for approximately 21 PCR cycles with a constant-region primer and V-primer adapter. Using its own MiXCR run on the reads, TCRdb lists one record per CDR3 protein. The table includes just over 90,000 distinct CDR3 sequences, more than 20% detected once. CDR1 is MNHEY, CDR2 SVGEGT, per germline. Losses at the gene ends were 6 bases for V and 10 bases for J; bases not matched to a gene: 5. The CDR3 length is 12 residues. Time point noted: after trial treatment. Described treatment: LDRT plus nivolumab, ipilimumab, low-dose cyclophosphamide and aspirin (RACIN trial).

This clonotype originated in a female donor with ovarian cancer. The sample in question was PBMCs, obtained after low-dose radiotherapy plus immunotherapy. The chain combines TRBV6-2 or TRBV6-3 with TRBJ1-1; 10 bases line up with TRBD1. The CDR3 DNA reads TGTGCCAGCAGGGGACAGGGGATCGGAGCTTTCTTT. Translation: CASRGQGIGAFF.